The 27 T cell receptor beta chains reported below all come from one sample, sequenced in a study of neurological immune-mediated disorders. From the 5' RACE reads, TCRdb called clonotypes with MiXCR, one entry per CDR3 protein. This sample has tens of thousands of distinct CDR3 sequences, with roughly 3.3% found just once. The specimen sequenced was PBMCs. The receptor source for this set is a woman between 45 and 65 years old with multiple sclerosis.

The sample holds a few counts of this clonotype. V gene TRBV3-1 combines with J gene TRBJ1-6, with no clear D. The germline V gene has CDR1 LGHDT and CDR2 YNNKEL (reference sequence). Trimming removed 4 bases from V and 7 bases from J, with 11 bases in between. The CDR3 has 14 residues. This chain's CDR3 is CASSLSPGNSPLHF. CDR3 DNA sequence: TGTGCCAGCAGCCTCTCCCCGGGGAATTCACCCCTCCACTTT.

This clonotype was detected a few times. A much bigger clone sits one base away, suggesting this may be a read error. This chain joins TRBV5-1 and TRBJ2-7; tentatively, D is TRBD1 (5 bases). This CDR3 comprises 14 residues. The V end lost 0 bases, the J end lost 4 bases, and 11 bases lay between the germline ends. Germline V gene data show CDR1 as SGHRS and CDR2 as YFSETQ. The CDR3 loop is CASSLVKGLYEQYF. The DNA for the CDR3 is TGCGCCAGCAGCTTGGTAAAGGGGCTTTACGAGCAGTACTTC. The full variable domain, rest sourced from reference TRBV5-1 and TRBJ2-7, is KAGVTQTPRYLIKTRGQQVTLSCSPISGHRSVSWYQQTPGQGLQFLFEYFSETQRNKGNFPGRFSGRQFSNSRSEMNVSTLELGDSALYLCASSLVKGLYEQYFGPGTRLTVT.

On this clonotype: A read error may explain this, as a much larger clone is one base away. The rearrangement links TRBV7-8 to TRBJ2-1, with 10 bases lining up with TRBD1. The CDR3 contains 18 residues. With V trimmed by 5 bases and J by 3 bases, 13 bases remained unmatched. CDR1 is SGHVS, CDR2 FQNEAQ, per germline. Here the CDR3 reads CASSPSLFWTGGYNEQFF. CDR3 nucleotide sequence: TGTGCCAGCAGCCCTAGCCTGTTTTGGACAGGGGGCTACAATGAGCAGTTCTTC.

This clonotype was seen at least ten times. The chain uses TRBV3-1 and TRBJ1-4, with D uncertain. Germline V lookup: CDR1 LGHDT, CDR2 YNNKEL (reference sequence). The V and J ends lost 4 bases and 6 bases respectively, with 12 bases between them. The CDR3 is 14 amino acids. The CDR3 coding sequence is TGTGCCAGCAGCCGGACTTTAAAAGATGAAAAACTGTTTTTT. Translating it yields CASSRTLKDEKLFF.

In the case of this clonotype: The junction differs from germline at one of its ends, possibly a read error. The chain has TRBV2 and TRBJ1-5; 8 bases line up with TRBD1. Germline V gene sequence: CDR1 SNHLY, CDR2 FYNNEI. The CDR3 consists of 15 residues. CDR3 sequence reads: CASSNDRGRNKTQNF. For the CDR3, the DNA is TGTGCCAGCAGTAACGACAGGGGTCGCAATAAGACCCAGAATTTT. The complete variable domain, with remaining parts taken from reference TRBV2 and TRBJ1-5, reads EPEVTQTPSHQVTQMGQEVILRCVPISNHLYFYWYRQILGQKVEFLVSFYNNEISEKSEIFDDQFSVERPDGSNFTLKIRSTKLEDSAMYFCASSNDRGRNKTQNFGDGTRLSIL.

This clonotype was seen ten or more times. This chain connects TRBV20-1 to TRBJ2-7; tentatively, D is TRBD2 (6 bases). This CDR3 has 13 residues. The germline V and J ends were trimmed by 5 bases and 3 bases, with 14 bases remaining between them. The germline V gene has CDR1 DFQATT and CDR2 SNEGSKA (reference sequence). The CDR3 region has the DNA TGCAGTGCTGGGCGGCTAGCGAACTACGAGCAGTACTTC. Amino acid sequence: CSAGRLANYEQYF.

This clonotype was picked up many times. This chain connects TRBV5-4 to TRBJ2-2; D is possibly TRBD1 (6 bases). V was pared by 4 bases and J by 5 bases, with 18 bases between. The CDR3 is 16 residues long. Germline assignment: CDR1 SGHNT and CDR2 YYREEE (reference sequence). The CDR3: CASSPPGQASTGELFF. Written as DNA, the CDR3 is TGTGCCAGCAGCCCGCCGGGACAAGCATCTACCGGGGAGCTGTTTTTT.

V usage is TRBV29-1 and J usage is TRBJ2-5, with 8 positions matching TRBD2. The CDR3 consists of 13 residues. CDR1 and CDR2 (germline): SQVTM, ANQGSEA. J gave up 7 bases and V 0 bases, and 4 bases lay outside the gene matches. The CDR3 protein is CSVEEGLVGTQYF. The CDR3 region has the DNA TGCAGCGTTGAAGAGGGACTAGTGGGGACCCAGTACTTC.

This clonotype came up many times. This sequence joins TRBV7-6 and TRBJ2-7; a possible D gene is TRBD1 (5 bases). The CDR3 has 16 residues. Germline-derived CDR1 and CDR2 are SGHVS and FNYEAQ. V was shortened by 1 base and J by 3 bases, with 16 bases between the two germline ends. This CDR3 reads CASSLGPVGADYEQYF. The CDR3 nucleotides are TGTGCCAGCAGCTTAGGCCCTGTTGGGGCGGACTACGAGCAGTACTTC.

Note on this clonotype: A much larger clonotype is one base distant, so this may be a read error. This rearrangement joins TRBV7-2 to TRBJ1-5; no reliable D call. CDR1 SGHTA and CDR2 FQGNSA come from the germline V gene. The CDR3 runs to 12 residues. The CDR3 bases are TGTGACAGCAGCAGACTTGGTCAGCCCCAGCATTTT. It translates to CDSSRLGQPQHF. The full variable domain, completed using reference TRBV7-2 and TRBJ1-5, is GAGVSQSPSNKVTEKGKDVELRCDPISGHTALYWYRQSLGQGLEFLIYFQGNSAPDKSGLPSDRFSAERTGGSVSTLTIQRTQQEDSAVYLCDSSRLGQPQHFGDGTRLSIL.

By sample share, this clonotype is medium-sized (0.01 to 0.1%). This chain links TRBV5-1 with TRBJ1-1; no firm D call. This CDR3 is built from 13 residues. The V end was cut by 0 bases, the J end by 4 bases, with 7 bases between. Germline-derived CDR1 and CDR2 are SGHRS and YFSETQ. CDR3 sequence reads: CASSLEDTTEAFF. For the CDR3, the DNA is TGCGCCAGCAGCTTGGAAGATACCACTGAAGCTTTCTTT.

This clonotype was observed at least ten times. V usage is TRBV7-2 and J usage is TRBJ1-5; D ambiguous. The CDR3 length is 16 residues. V lost 4 bases and J 2 bases, leaving 15 bases between the germline ends. Germline V CDR1 and CDR2: SGHTA, FQGNSA. The CDR3 DNA is TGTGCCAGCAGCTCTTGGGAGTACTCCGGCAATCAGCCCCAGCATTTT. It specifies CASSSWEYSGNQPQHF.

This clonotype appeared a few times. This chain joins TRBV5-8 and TRBJ2-1; D uncertain. Trimming stripped 0 bases from V and 0 bases from J, with 7 bases between. The length of the CDR3 is 15 residues. Germline CDR1 and CDR2: SGHTS and YDEGEE. The CDR3 nucleotides are TGTGCCAGCAGCTTGGGCCGTTCCTCCTACAATGAGCAGTTCTTC. It encodes CASSLGRSSYNEQFF.

This clonotype was counted at least ten times. This chain links TRBV27 with TRBJ2-7; 8 bases match TRBD2. This CDR3 comprises 13 residues. Germline V gene data show CDR1 as MNHEY and CDR2 as SMNVEV (reference sequence). The V and J ends lost 2 bases and 3 bases, in that order; junction bases with no gene match: 0. This CDR3 reads CASSLRGGYEQYF. CDR3 nucleotides: TGTGCCAGCAGTTTACGGGGGGGCTACGAGCAGTACTTC.

This clonotype has at least ten counts. V usage is TRBV7-6 and J usage is TRBJ2-1; 9 bases are a match to TRBD1. Germline V CDR1 and CDR2: SGHVS, FNYEAQ. CDR3 size: 15 residues. V trimming: 1 base; J trimming: 8 bases; junction bases outside the gene matches: 6. In nucleotides, the CDR3 is TGTGCCAGCAGCTTAGAGGACAGGGGTTCCCATGAGCAGTTCTTC. Translation gives CASSLEDRGSHEQFF. Drawing the rest from reference TRBV7-6 and TRBJ2-1, the complete variable domain is GAGVSQSPRYKVTKRGQDVALRCDPISGHVSLYWYRQALGQGPEFLTYFNYEAQQDKSGLPNDRFSAERPEGSISTLTIQRTEQRDSAMYRCASSLEDRGSHEQFFGPGTRLTVL.

This clonotype occurred many times. The V call is TRBV5-1, the J call TRBJ2-3, with D possibly being TRBD1 (6 bases). There are 13 residues in the CDR3. The germline gives CDR1 SGHRS, CDR2 YFSETQ. Deletions cut 1 base from V and 3 bases from J, with 6 bases between. CDR3 amino acids: CASSLQGTDTQYF. In nucleotides, the CDR3 is TGCGCCAGCAGCTTGCAGGGGACAGATACGCAGTATTTT.

This clonotype was seen repeatedly, ten times or more. This sequence joins TRBV6-2 or TRBV6-3 and TRBJ1-1, with a weak D call TRBD1 (6 bases). Trimming took 7 bases from V and 0 from J, leaving 15 bases between them. This CDR3 has 15 residues. Germline V CDR1 and CDR2: MNHEY, SVGEGT. The chain's CDR3 is CASTDRGAVNTEAFF. CDR3 bases: TGTGCCAGCACCGACCGGGGGGCAGTGAACACTGAAGCTTTCTTT.

This clonotype was recorded many times. The V and J genes are TRBV15 and TRBJ2-1; 9 nucleotides line up with TRBD2. The CDR3 is made up of 15 amino acids. The J segment lost 6 bases and the V segment lost 4 bases, leaving 7 bases of the junction unmatched. Germline assignment: CDR1 LNHNV and CDR2 YYDKDF (reference sequence). The CDR3 region is CATSIRTSVSNEQFF. CDR3 nucleotide sequence: TGTGCCACCAGCATCCGGACTAGCGTCTCCAATGAGCAGTTCTTC.

There are many counts of this clonotype. This chain joins TRBV20-1 and TRBJ2-7; no reliable D call. Trimming shortened V by 0 bases and J by 2 bases, and 11 bases separated the two germline ends. The CDR3 is made up of 14 amino acids. Germline V gene lookup returns CDR1 DFQATT and CDR2 SNEGSKA (reference sequence). CDR3 residues: CSARDRGRTYEQYF. The DNA of the CDR3 is TGCAGTGCTAGAGATCGAGGCAGAACCTACGAGCAGTACTTC.

This clonotype was recorded at least ten times. CDR3 DNA sequence: TGCAGCGTTGAAGTCTGGGACCCAAACCCTGGGGAGCTGTTTTTT. Translated: CSVEVWDPNPGELFF. This sequence joins TRBV29-1 and TRBJ2-2; D could derive from TRBD1 or TRBD2 (5 bases each). Germline lookup yields CDR1 SQVTM and CDR2 ANQGSEA. The CDR3 spans 15 residues. Trimming removed 1 base from V and 8 bases from J, with 17 bases in between.

This clonotype was picked up many times. The chain couples TRBV12-3 or TRBV12-4 to TRBJ1-1, with 11 bases lining up with TRBD1. The junction had 5 bases not matched to a gene; V was cut back by 5 bases and J by 0 bases. The CDR3 is 16 residues long. The chain's CDR3 is CASSPRTGGMNTEAFF. In nucleotides, the CDR3 is TGTGCCAGCAGTCCCCGGACAGGGGGCATGAACACTGAAGCTTTCTTT.

This clonotype was recorded many times. The chain links TRBV12-3 or TRBV12-4 to TRBJ2-7, with D tentatively TRBD2 (6 bases). With 2 bases removed from V and 4 bases from J, the gap between germline ends came to 12 bases. The CDR3 loop spans 14 amino acids. The CDR3 spells CASSLLGTLYEQYF. The DNA of the CDR3 is TGTGCCAGCAGTTTACTTGGGACTTTGTACGAGCAGTACTTC.

This clonotype was seen repeatedly, ten times or more. The chain has TRBV11-2 and TRBJ2-1; D is perhaps TRBD1 (6 bases). This CDR3 region has 16 residues. Trimming took off 3 bases at V and 0 bases at J, with 12 bases between the two ends. The germline gives CDR1 SGHAT, CDR2 FQNNGV. The CDR3 is CASSFHRQDSYNEQFF. CDR3 DNA sequence: TGTGCCAGCAGCTTCCACAGACAGGACTCCTACAATGAGCAGTTCTTC.

This clonotype has at least ten counts. The CDR3 loop is CSVEGQGGYIQYF. As DNA, the CDR3 is TGCAGCGTTGAGGGACAGGGAGGTTACATTCAGTACTTC. The chain recombines TRBV29-1 with TRBJ2-4; 9 bases fit TRBD1. Germline V gene data show CDR1 as SQVTM and CDR2 as ANQGSEA. The ends lost 3 bases at V and 8 bases at J; junction bases unmatched: 5. CDR3 length equals 13 residues.

This clonotype has ten or more counts. This chain joins TRBV20-1 and TRBJ2-1, with 7 bases identical to TRBD1. The V gene end was trimmed by 2 bases and the J gene end by 3 bases; junction bases not matched to a gene: 10. Germline values: CDR1 DFQATT, CDR2 SNEGSKA (reference sequence). This CDR3 has 16 amino acids. CDR3 coding DNA: TGCAGTGCTAGAAGGGCAGCAGGGGGATACTACAATGAGCAGTTCTTC. This encodes CSARRAAGGYYNEQFF.

This clonotype was observed at least ten times. The CDR3 loop reads CASSLAPAGGRDTQYF. The CDR3 coding sequence is TGTGCCAGCAGCTTAGCGCCAGCGGGGGGAAGGGATACGCAGTATTTT. The chain joins TRBV7-2 to TRBJ2-3; 9 bases align to TRBD2. The CDR3 contains 16 residues. CDR1 and CDR2 (germline): SGHTA, FQGNSA. The V segment lost 0 bases and the J segment 6 bases; nucleotides outside the gene matches: 7.

This clonotype was detected ten times or more. This sequence joins TRBV3-1 and TRBJ2-7; perhaps TRBD1 as D (5 bases). CDR3 length: 15 amino acids. Trimming stripped 1 base from V and 2 bases from J, with 12 bases between. Germline assignment: CDR1 LGHDT and CDR2 YNNKEL (reference sequence). CDR3 in amino acids: CASSQGPDMTYEQYF. The CDR3 nucleotides are TGTGCCAGCAGCCAAGGGCCGGACATGACCTACGAGCAGTACTTC.